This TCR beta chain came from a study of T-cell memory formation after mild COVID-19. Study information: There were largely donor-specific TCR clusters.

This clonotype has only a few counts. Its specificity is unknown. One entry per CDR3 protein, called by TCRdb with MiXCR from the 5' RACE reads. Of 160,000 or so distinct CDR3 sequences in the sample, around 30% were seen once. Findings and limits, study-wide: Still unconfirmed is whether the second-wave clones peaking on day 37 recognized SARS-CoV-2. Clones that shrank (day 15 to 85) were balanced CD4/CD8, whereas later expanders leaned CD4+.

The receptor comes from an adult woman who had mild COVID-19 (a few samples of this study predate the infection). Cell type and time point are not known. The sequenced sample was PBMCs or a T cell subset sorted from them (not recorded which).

The CDR3 region has the DNA TGTGCCAGCAGCGACCGGACAGGGTTTGGTACTTTCTTT. It codes for CASSDRTGFGTFF. The chain carries TRBV14 and TRBJ1-1, with 8 bases fitting TRBD1. The CDR3 runs 13 residues. The V gene end was trimmed by 5 bases and the J gene end by 12 bases; junction bases not matched to a gene: 11. Germline loops: CDR1 SGHDN, CDR2 FVKESK.